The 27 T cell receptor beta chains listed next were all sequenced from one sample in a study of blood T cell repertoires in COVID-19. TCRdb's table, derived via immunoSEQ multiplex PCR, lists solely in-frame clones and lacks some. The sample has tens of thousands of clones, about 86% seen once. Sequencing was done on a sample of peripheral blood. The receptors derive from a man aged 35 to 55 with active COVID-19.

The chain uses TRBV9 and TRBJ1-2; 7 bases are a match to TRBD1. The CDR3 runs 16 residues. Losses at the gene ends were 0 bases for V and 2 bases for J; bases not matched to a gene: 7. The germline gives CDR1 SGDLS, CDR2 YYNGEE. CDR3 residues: CASSVAAGGNNYGYTF. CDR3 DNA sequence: TGTGCCAGCAGCGTAGCTGCAGGGGGGAACAACTATGGCTACACCTTC.

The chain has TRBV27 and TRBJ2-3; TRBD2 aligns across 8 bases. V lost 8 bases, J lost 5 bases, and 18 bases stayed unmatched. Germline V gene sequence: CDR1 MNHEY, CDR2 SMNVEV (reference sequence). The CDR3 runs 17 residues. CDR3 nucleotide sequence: TGTGCCAGCTCCCTCACCCCCCTAGCGGGTGTGGGAGATACGCAGTATTTT. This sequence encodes CASSLTPLAGVGDTQYF.

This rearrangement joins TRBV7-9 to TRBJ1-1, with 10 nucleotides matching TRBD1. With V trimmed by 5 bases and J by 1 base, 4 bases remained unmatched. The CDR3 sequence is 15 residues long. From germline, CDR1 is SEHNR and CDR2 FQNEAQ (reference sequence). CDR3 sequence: CASSLRQGANTEAFF. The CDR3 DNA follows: TGTGCCAGCAGCCTTCGACAGGGGGCGAACACTGAAGCTTTCTTT. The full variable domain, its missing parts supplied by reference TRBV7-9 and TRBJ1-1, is DTGVSQNPRHKITKRGQNVTFRCDPISEHNRLYWYRQTLGQGPEFLTYFQNEAQLEKSRLLSDRFSAERPKGSFSTLEIQRTEQGDSAMYLCASSLRQGANTEAFFGQGTRLTVV.

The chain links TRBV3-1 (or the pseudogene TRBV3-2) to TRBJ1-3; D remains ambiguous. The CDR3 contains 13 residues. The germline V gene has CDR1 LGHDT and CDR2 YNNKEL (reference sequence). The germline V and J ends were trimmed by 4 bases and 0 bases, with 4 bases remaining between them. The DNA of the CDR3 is TGTGCCAGCAGCCGAGGCTCTGGAAACACCATATATTTT. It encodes CASSRGSGNTIYF.

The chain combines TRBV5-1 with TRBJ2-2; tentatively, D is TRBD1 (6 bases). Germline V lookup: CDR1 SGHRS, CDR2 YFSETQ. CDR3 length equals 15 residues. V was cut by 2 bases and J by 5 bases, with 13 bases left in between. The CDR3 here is CASSFAGVETGELFF. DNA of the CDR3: TGCGCCAGCAGCTTTGCAGGGGTTGAGACCGGGGAGCTGTTTTTT.

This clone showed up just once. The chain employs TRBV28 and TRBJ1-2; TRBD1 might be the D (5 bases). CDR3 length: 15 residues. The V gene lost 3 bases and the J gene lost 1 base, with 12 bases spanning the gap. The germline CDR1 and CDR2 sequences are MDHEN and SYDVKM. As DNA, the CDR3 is TGTGCCAGCAGTTTGGAGGGGAAGATTAACTATGGCTACACCTTC. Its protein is CASSLEGKINYGYTF.

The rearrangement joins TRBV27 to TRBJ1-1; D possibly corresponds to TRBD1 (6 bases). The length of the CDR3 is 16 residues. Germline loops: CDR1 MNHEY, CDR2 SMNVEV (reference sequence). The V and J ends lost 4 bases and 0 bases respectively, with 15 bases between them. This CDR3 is CASSSRKTGLNTEAFF. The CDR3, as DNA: TGTGCCAGCAGTTCACGAAAGACAGGATTGAACACTGAAGCTTTCTTT.

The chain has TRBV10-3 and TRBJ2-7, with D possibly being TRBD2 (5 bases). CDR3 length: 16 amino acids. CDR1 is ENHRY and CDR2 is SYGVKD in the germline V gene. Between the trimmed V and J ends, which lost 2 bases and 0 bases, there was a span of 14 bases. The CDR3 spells CAISEPPGSHSYEQYF. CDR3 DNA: TGTGCCATCAGTGAGCCTCCGGGGTCCCACTCCTACGAGCAGTACTTC.

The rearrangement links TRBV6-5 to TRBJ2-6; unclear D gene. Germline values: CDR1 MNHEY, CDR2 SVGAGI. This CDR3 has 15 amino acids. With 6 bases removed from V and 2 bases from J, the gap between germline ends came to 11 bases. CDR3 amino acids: CASSSQVPGANVLTF. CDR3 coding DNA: TGTGCCAGCAGCTCGCAGGTTCCTGGGGCCAACGTCCTGACTTTC.

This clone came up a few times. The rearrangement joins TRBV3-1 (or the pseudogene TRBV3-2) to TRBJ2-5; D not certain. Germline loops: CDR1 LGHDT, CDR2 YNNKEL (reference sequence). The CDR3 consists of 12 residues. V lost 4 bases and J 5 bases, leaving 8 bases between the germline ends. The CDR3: CASSRRWETQYF. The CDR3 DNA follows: TGTGCCAGCAGCCGCAGGTGGGAGACCCAGTACTTC.

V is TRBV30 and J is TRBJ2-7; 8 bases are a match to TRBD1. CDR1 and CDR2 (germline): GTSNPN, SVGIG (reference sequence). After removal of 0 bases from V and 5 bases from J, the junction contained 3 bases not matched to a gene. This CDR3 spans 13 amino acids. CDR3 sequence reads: CAWSVRTGHEQYF. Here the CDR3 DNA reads TGTGCCTGGAGTGTACGGACAGGGCACGAGCAGTACTTC.

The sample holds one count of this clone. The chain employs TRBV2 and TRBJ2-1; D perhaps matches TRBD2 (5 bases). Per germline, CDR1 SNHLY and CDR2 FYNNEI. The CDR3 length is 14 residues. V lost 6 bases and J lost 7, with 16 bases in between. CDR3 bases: TGTGCCAGCAGGACCCGGGAACTGACGAATGAGCAGTTCTTC. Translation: CASRTRELTNEQFF.

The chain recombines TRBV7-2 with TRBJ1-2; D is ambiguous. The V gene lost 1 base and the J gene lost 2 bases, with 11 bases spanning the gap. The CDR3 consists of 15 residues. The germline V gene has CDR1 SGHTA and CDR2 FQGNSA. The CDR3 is CASSLGPYPNYGYTF. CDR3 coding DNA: TGTGCCAGCAGCTTAGGGCCGTACCCCAACTATGGCTACACCTTC.

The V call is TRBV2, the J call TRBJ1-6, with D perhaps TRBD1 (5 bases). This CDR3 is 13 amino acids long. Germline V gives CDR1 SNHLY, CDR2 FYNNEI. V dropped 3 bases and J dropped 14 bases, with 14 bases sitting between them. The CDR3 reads CASSDWGVWSLHF. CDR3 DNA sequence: TGTGCCAGCAGTGATTGGGGGGTTTGGTCCCTCCACTTT.

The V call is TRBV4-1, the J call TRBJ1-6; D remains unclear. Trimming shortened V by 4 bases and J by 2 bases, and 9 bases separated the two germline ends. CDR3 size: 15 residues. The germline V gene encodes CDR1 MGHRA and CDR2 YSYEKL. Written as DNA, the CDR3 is TGCGCCAGCAGCCCGACTGGTACCTATAATTCACCCCTCCACTTT. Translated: CASSPTGTYNSPLHF.

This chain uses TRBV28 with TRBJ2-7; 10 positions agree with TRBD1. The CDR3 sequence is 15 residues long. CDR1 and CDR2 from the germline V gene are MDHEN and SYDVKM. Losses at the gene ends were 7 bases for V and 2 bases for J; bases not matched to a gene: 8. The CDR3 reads CASNIPGQGTYEQYF. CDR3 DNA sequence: TGTGCCAGCAATATACCGGGACAGGGGACCTACGAGCAGTACTTC. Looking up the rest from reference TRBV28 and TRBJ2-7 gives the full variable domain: DVKVTQSSRYLVKRTGEKVFLECVQDMDHENMFWYRQDPGLGLRLIYFSYDVKMKEKGDIPEGYSVSREKKERFSLILESASTNQTSMYLCASNIPGQGTYEQYFGPGTRLTVT.

CDR3 sequence reads: CASSVVNGRQFF. The CDR3 DNA follows: TGTGCCAGCAGCGTAGTAAACGGTAGGCAGTTCTTC. The chain combines TRBV9 with TRBJ2-1; no clear D. The length of the CDR3 is 12 residues. CDR1 is SGDLS and CDR2 is YYNGEE in the germline V gene. The V gene lost 0 bases and the J gene lost 12 bases, with 10 bases spanning the gap.

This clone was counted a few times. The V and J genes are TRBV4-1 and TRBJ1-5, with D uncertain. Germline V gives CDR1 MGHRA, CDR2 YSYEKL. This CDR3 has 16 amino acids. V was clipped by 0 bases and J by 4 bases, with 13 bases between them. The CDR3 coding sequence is TGCGCCAGCAGCCAAGAATGGCTGCCCAGGAATCAGCCCCAGCATTTT. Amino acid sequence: CASSQEWLPRNQPQHF.

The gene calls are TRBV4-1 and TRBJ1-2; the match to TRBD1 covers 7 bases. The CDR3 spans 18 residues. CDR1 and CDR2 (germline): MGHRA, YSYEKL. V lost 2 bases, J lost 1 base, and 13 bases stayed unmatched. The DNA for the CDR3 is TGCGCCAGCAGCCAAAGGGGGCCAGGGGGAAACGGTAACTATGGCTACACCTTC. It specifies CASSQRGPGGNGNYGYTF.

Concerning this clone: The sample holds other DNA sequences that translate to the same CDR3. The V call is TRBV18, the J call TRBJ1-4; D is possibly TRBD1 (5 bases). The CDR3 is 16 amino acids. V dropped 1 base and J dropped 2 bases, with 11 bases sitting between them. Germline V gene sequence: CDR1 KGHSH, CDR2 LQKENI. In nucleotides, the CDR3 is TGTGCCAGCTCACCACGGCAGGGCGCGACTAATGAAAAACTGTTTTTT. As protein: CASSPRQGATNEKLFF.

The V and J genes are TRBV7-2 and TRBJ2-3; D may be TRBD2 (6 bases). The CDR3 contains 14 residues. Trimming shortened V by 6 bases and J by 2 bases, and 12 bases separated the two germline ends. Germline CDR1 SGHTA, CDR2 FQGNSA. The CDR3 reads CASRAGRFTDTQYF. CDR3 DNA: TGTGCCAGCAGGGCCGGGAGATTCACAGATACGCAGTATTTT.

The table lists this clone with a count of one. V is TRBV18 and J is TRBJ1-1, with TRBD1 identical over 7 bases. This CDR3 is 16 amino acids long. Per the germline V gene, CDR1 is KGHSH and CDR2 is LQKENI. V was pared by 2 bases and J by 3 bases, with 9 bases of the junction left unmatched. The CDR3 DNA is TGTGCCAGCTCACCAATGAGGGGGCTAAGCGACACTGAAGCTTTCTTT. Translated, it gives CASSPMRGLSDTEAFF.

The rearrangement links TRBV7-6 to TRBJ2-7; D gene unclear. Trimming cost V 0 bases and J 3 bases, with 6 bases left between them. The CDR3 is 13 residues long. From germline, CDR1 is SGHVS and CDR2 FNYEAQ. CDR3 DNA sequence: TGTGCCAGCAGCTTAGCTCCGGGCTACGAGCAGTACTTC. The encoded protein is CASSLAPGYEQYF.

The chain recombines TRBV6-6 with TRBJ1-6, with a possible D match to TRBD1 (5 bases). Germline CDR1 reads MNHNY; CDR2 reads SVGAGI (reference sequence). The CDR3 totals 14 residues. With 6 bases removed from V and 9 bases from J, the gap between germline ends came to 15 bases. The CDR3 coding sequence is TGTGCCAGCAGCCAACGGGGGGGGACTTCACCCCTCCACTTT. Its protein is CASSQRGGTSPLHF.

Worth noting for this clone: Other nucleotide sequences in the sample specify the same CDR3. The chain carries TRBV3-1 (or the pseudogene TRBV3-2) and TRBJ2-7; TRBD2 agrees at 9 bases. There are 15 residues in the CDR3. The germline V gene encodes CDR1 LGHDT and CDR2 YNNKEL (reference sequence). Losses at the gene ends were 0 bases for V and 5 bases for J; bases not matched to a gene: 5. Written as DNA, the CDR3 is TGTGCCAGCAGCCAAGACGCGGGAGGGCCAAACGAGCAGTACTTC. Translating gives CASSQDAGGPNEQYF.

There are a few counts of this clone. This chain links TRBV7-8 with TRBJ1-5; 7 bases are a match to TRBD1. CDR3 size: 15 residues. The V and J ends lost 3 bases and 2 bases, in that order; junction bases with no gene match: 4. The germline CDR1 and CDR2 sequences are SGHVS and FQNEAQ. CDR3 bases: TGTGCCAGCAGCTTTGGGACAGCGGGCAATCAGCCCCAGCATTTT. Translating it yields CASSFGTAGNQPQHF.

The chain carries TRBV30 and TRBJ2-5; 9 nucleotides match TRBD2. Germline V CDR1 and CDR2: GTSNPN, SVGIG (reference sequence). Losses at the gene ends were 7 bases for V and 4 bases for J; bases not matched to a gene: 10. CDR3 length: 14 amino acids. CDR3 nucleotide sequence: TGTGCCTTCACTCCGGGACTAGCCGGAGAGACCCAGTACTTC. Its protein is CAFTPGLAGETQYF.